The clone carrying this T cell receptor beta chain was counted ten times or more. Its antigen remains unknown. An end of the junction does not agree with germline; a read error may underlie this. Germline-derived CDR1 and CDR2 are SGHKS and YYEKEE (reference sequence). The CDR3 totals 16 residues. Per the original data handling: A classifier of distant metastasis in papillary thyroid cancer was built from CDR3 differences (across clinicopathological groups). TCRdb re-clonotyped the PCR reads through MiXCR. TCRdb, not the original authors, processed these V and J calls. Of tens of thousands of clones listed, 15% to 20% are singletons. The sample is drawn from a study of metastatic and nonmetastatic thyroid tumors. Study-wide background: The comparison covered peripheral blood and tumor or nodule tissue in malignant and benign thyroid patients.

Each patient came to thyroid surgery without any prior treatment (of any kind). Study results and caveats: TCR beta diversity was reportedly significantly higher in malignant thyroid tumors than benign nodules, in blood and tumor.

The TCR originated in a female donor with papillary thyroid cancer or a benign thyroid nodule (not recorded which). Some clones in this sample may be carry-over from other donors' samples. The sequenced sample consisted of blood. The rearrangement links TRBV5-5 to TRBJ1-6; a possible D gene is TRBD1 (5 bases). The CDR3 DNA follows: TGTGCCAGCAGCTTCCAGGGACGGGTCGATAATTCGCCCCTCCACTTT. Its protein product is CASSFQGRVDNSPLHF. Full variable domain (outside the CDR3, taken from reference TRBV5-5 and TRBJ1-6): DAGVTQSPTHLIKTRGQQVTLRCSPISGHKSVSWYQQVLGQGPQFIFQYYEKEERGRGNFPDRFSARQFPNYSSELNVNALLLGDSALYLCASSFQGRVDNSPLHFGNGTRLTVT.